This entry concerns a single T cell receptor beta chain. Its target is unknown. This sample is part of a study of T cell responses to AZD1222 COVID-19 vaccine. Findings and caveats of the study: White British ancestry dominated among donors, who included more females, and clonal diversity was possibly underestimated. CD4 TCRs covered the whole spike, strongest at regions 160-218 and 743-854. Close to half of all spike-specific TCRs reportedly target regions of the variants that are unmutated.

The trim removed 7 bases at V and 5 bases at J, leaving 9 bases unmatched. Germline V gene lookup returns CDR1 SGHRS and CDR2 YFSETQ. This CDR3 is 15 amino acids long. Profiling relied on immunoSEQ multiplex PCR, and the TCRdb table lists in-frame clones only, not all of them. The data hold tens of thousands of clones, with around 90% observed a single time. The sequence was obtained from an adult in good health. The source was peripheral blood, collected on day 0 of AZD1222 vaccination. The genes are TRBV5-1 and TRBJ2-5, with 12 bases lining up with TRBD2. CDR3 in amino acids: CASGTGTSGRETQYF. The CDR3, as DNA: TGCGCCAGCGGCACCGGGACTAGCGGGCGTGAGACCCAGTACTTC.